The 5 T cell receptor beta chains in this list originate from one sample, sequenced in a study of blood T cell repertoires in COVID-19. Repertoires were generated with immunoSEQ multiplex PCR, while TCRdb's copy carries only in-frame clones and drops some. The profile shows under 200,000 clones, around 90% of them singletons. Material: peripheral blood. The source is a man aged 45-65 years with acute or convalescent COVID-19.

This rearrangement joins TRBV15 to TRBJ2-7; D perhaps matches TRBD1 (6 bases). The CDR3 covers 13 residues. Germline CDR1 reads LNHNV; CDR2 reads YYDKDF (reference sequence). Trimming removed 3 bases from V and 3 bases from J, with 9 bases in between. The CDR3 region is CATSSEGGYEQYV. The CDR3 nucleotides are TGTGCCACCAGCAGCGAAGGGGGCTACGAGCAGTACGTC.

V usage is TRBV14 and J usage is TRBJ2-7; 7 nucleotides match TRBD2. This CDR3 is 14 amino acids long. The germline CDR1 and CDR2 sequences are SGHDN and FVKESK. V was pared by 4 bases and J by 2 bases, with 5 bases of the junction left unmatched. The CDR3 DNA is TGTGCCAGCAGCCGGGGGGGAGGAACCTACGAGCAGTACTTC. It codes for CASSRGGGTYEQYF.

The chain has TRBV2 and TRBJ1-6, with 10 bases identical to TRBD1. CDR3 size: 14 residues. The trim removed 7 bases at V and 9 bases at J, leaving 6 bases unmatched. Germline assignment: CDR1 SNHLY and CDR2 FYNNEI. The CDR3 DNA sequence: TGTGCCAGCACCGGAAGGGACAGGGGTTCACCCCTCCACTTT. Translating it yields CASTGRDRGSPLHF. Combining the CDR3 with reference TRBV2 and TRBJ1-6 gives the whole variable domain EPEVTQTPSHQVTQMGQEVILRCVPISNHLYFYWYRQILGQKVEFLVSFYNNEISEKSEIFDDQFSVERPDGSNFTLKIRSTKLEDSAMYFCASTGRDRGSPLHFGNGTRLTVT.

The chain carries TRBV6-2 or TRBV6-3 and TRBJ2-3; a possible D gene is TRBD2 (5 bases). The CDR3 spans 14 residues. CDR1 MNHEY and CDR2 SVGEGT come from the germline V gene. V was cut by 2 bases and J by 0 bases, with 6 bases left in between. The CDR3 DNA is TGTGCCAGCAGTTACAGGACTAGCACAGATACGCAGTATTTT. It encodes CASSYRTSTDTQYF.

This clone was found once. This rearrangement joins TRBV25-1 to TRBJ2-5, with TRBD2 identical over 8 bases. The CDR3 consists of 14 residues. J gave up 1 base and V 6 bases, and 4 bases lay outside the gene matches. The V gene's germline CDR1 is MGHDK and CDR2 SYGVNS. DNA for the CDR3: TGTGCCAGCAGCGGGGGGGGCAGCCAAGAGACCCAGTACTTC. It is translated as CASSGGGSQETQYF. Full variable domain (remainder filled in from reference TRBV25-1 and TRBJ2-5): EADIYQTPRYLVIGTGKKITLECSQTMGHDKMYWYQQDPGMELHLIHYSYGVNSTEKGDLSSESTVSRIRTEHFPLTLESARPSHTSQYLCASSGGGSQETQYFGPGTRLLVL.